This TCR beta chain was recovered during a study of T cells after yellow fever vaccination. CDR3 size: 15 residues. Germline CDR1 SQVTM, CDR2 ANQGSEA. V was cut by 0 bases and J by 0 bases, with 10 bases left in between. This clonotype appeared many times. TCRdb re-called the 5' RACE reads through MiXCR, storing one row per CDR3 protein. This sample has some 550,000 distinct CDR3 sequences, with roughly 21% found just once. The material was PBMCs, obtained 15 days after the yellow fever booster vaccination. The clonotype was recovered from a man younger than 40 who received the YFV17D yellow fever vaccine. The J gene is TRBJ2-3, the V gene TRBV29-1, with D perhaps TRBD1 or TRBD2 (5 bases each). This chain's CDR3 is CSVEEDGDSTDTQYF. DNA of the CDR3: TGCAGCGTTGAAGAGGACGGGGACAGCACAGATACGCAGTATTTT.